Shown below are 6 T cell receptor beta chains from a single sample sequenced in a study of blood T cell repertoires in COVID-19. This table comes from immunoSEQ multiplex PCR, and its TCRdb copy is limited to in-frame clones, with some not included. The sample yields 300,000 to 400,000 clones, about 87% seen once. Sequenced: peripheral blood. These receptors were taken from a woman between 45 and 60 years old with COVID-19, enrolled during active disease.

The V gene is TRBV3-1 (or the pseudogene TRBV3-2), the J gene TRBJ1-2; 7 nucleotides match TRBD1. Trimming took 4 bases from V and 3 from J; bases not matched to a gene: 5. The length of the CDR3 is 14 residues. In germline, CDR1 is LGHDT, CDR2 YNNKEL (reference sequence). The CDR3 spells CASSRQGVDYGYTF. The CDR3 DNA reads as TGTGCCAGCAGCCGGCAGGGGGTGGACTATGGCTACACCTTC.

The chain is built from TRBV14 and TRBJ2-3; 12 nucleotides align to TRBD2. The V and J ends lost 0 bases and 2 bases, in that order; junction bases with no gene match: 6. CDR1 and CDR2 from the germline V gene are SGHDN and FVKESK. The CDR3 is 18 residues long. CDR3 loop: CASSQDGRLAGDTDTQYF. CDR3 sequence (DNA): TGTGCCAGCAGCCAAGATGGTCGACTAGCGGGAGACACAGATACGCAGTATTTT.

The J gene is TRBJ2-3, the V gene TRBV2, with D perhaps TRBD2 (5 bases). V was cut by 8 bases and J by 4 bases, with 7 bases left in between. The CDR3 runs 11 residues. From germline, CDR1 is SNHLY and CDR2 FYNNEI. The CDR3 region is CASRGADTQYF. DNA for the CDR3: TGTGCCAGCCGGGGTGCAGATACGCAGTATTTT.

V usage is TRBV7-9 and J usage is TRBJ2-1; D remains ambiguous. The CDR3 spans 14 residues. V was clipped by 6 bases and J by 4 bases, with 13 bases between them. Germline lookup yields CDR1 SEHNR and CDR2 FQNEAQ (reference sequence). Written as DNA, the CDR3 is TGTGCCAGCAGTTTCGCCCTAGGTTACAATGAGCAGTTCTTC. This encodes CASSFALGYNEQFF.

The CDR3 region is CASSVATSGSRYQETQYF. The CDR3 bases are TGTGCCAGCAGCGTAGCTACTAGCGGGAGTAGGTATCAAGAGACCCAGTACTTC. J is TRBJ2-5 and V is TRBV9, with 11 bases that match TRBD2. The CDR3 sequence is 18 residues long. The V gene end was trimmed by 0 bases and the J gene end by 2 bases; junction bases not matched to a gene: 9. Germline V gives CDR1 SGDLS, CDR2 YYNGEE. The variable domain in full, with the rest retrieved from reference TRBV9 and TRBJ2-5, is DSGVTQTPKHLITATGQRVTLRCSPRSGDLSVYWYQQSLDQGLQFLIQYYNGEERAKGNILERFSAQQFPDLHSELNLSSLELGDSALYFCASSVATSGSRYQETQYFGPGTRLLVL.

This clone has just one count. This chain links TRBV7-9 with TRBJ2-1, with TRBD2 as a possible D gene (6 bases). The germline gives CDR1 SEHNR, CDR2 FQNEAQ (reference sequence). The V end was cut by 5 bases, the J end by 3 bases, with 17 bases between. The CDR3 is 16 amino acids. DNA for the CDR3: TGTGCCAGCAGCCCCTACGGGACTCGAGACTACAATGAGCAGTTCTTC. This encodes CASSPYGTRDYNEQFF.